This T cell receptor (beta chain) was observed in a study of blood T cell repertoires in COVID-19. On the study more broadly: T cells, B-cell-depleted T cells, or PBMCs supplied cDNA or gDNA.

V dropped 0 bases and J dropped 2; count of bases not matched to a gene: 2. The CDR3 has 14 amino acids. The germline CDR1 and CDR2 sequences are GTSNPN and SVGIG (reference sequence). Sequenced by immunoSEQ multiplex PCR; TCRdb stores in-frame clones only, minus some. The table lists about 210,000 clones, roughly 90% of them singletons. The TCR sequence derives from a woman aged 25 to 39 who had been exposed to COVID-19. The sample comprised PBMCs or T cells enriched from blood (not recorded which). The chain uses TRBV30 and TRBJ2-7; 9 bases line up with TRBD1. This CDR3 is CAWSVGTGTYEQYF. As DNA, the CDR3 is TGTGCCTGGAGTGTAGGGACAGGGACCTACGAGCAGTACTTC.